This T cell receptor (beta chain) was observed in a study of T cell changes during pregnancy in multiple sclerosis. Using immunoSEQ multiplex PCR, the repertoire was profiled, and TCRdb retains in-frame clones only, with some absent. The repertoire includes about 38,000 clones, about 93% of them detected once, and about 0.34% sits in the top ten. CDR1 and CDR2 (germline): MNHEY, SVGAGI. V was pared by 4 bases and J by 0 bases, with 8 bases of the junction left unmatched. The length of the CDR3 is 16 residues. The material was CD4+ T cells from peripheral blood mononuclear cells, obtained after pregnancy. The receptor was derived from a female donor in good health, enrolled as a control in a pregnancy study. This chain uses TRBV6-5 with TRBJ1-1, with 7 bases matching TRBD1. DNA of the CDR3: TGTGCCAGCAGTTTCCGGGACAGCATCATGAACACTGAAGCTTTCTTT. Its protein product is CASSFRDSIMNTEAFF.